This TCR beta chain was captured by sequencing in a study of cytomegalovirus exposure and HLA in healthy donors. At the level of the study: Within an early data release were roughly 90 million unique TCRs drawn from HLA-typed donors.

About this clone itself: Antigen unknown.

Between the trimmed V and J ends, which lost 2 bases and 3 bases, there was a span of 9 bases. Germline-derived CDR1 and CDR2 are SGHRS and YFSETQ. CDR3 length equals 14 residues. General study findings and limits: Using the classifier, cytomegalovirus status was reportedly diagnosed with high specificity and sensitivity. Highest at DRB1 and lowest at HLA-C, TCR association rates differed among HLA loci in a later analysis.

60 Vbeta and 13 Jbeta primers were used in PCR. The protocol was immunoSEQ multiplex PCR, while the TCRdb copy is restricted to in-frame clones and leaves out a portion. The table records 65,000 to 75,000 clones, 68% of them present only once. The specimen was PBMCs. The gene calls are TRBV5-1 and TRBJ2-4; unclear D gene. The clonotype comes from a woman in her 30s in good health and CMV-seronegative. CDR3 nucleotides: TGCGCCAGCAGCTTTTCAGTCGACAAAAACATTCAGTACTTC. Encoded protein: CASSFSVDKNIQYF.